The 25 T cell receptor beta chains below come from one sample, sequenced in a study of regulatory T cells in long-lasting Graves disease. Both iRepertoire HTBI primers and Arm-PCR of CDR3 regions were used to build the TCR beta libraries. Each CDR3 protein is one row after TCRdb ran MiXCR on the multiplex PCR reads. The repertoire consists of over 350,000 distinct CDR3 sequences, with 15% occurring once and the leading ten covering about 8.2%. Specified time point: newly diagnosed GD, antithyroid drugs for less than 3 months. RNA extracted from PBMCs served as the sequencing template. The data were also submitted as part of a second study, on T cells in Graves' hyperthyroidism and ophthalmopathy.

The sequencing used peripheral blood mononuclear cells (PBMCs), collected at new diagnosis, from a patient treated with antithyroid drugs. Every receptor here comes from a middle-aged woman with Graves disease.

This clonotype was recorded a few times. The gene calls are TRBV5-1 and TRBJ2-1; 13 nucleotides agree with TRBD2. V was clipped by 5 bases and J by 4 bases; unmatched bases: 24. The CDR3 runs 22 residues. CDR1 is SGHRS and CDR2 is YFSETQ in the germline V gene. For the CDR3, the DNA is TGCGCCAGCAGACAACCGGTCCCGGGACTAGCGGGATGGGGGGCATCATACAATGAGCAGTTCTTC. This translates into CASRQPVPGLAGWGASYNEQFF.

This clonotype has at least ten counts. The V and J genes are TRBV5-1 and TRBJ2-1; 10 bases align to TRBD1. Trimming at V came to 3 bases and at J to 0 bases, leaving 18 bases not matched to a gene. Germline-derived CDR1 and CDR2 are SGHRS and YFSETQ. There are 21 residues in the CDR3. The CDR3, as DNA: TGCGCCAGCAGCTCTGGGATCCTGGGACAGGGGACCTCAAGCTCCTACAATGAGCAGTTCTTC. It codes for CASSSGILGQGTSSSYNEQFF.

This clonotype was recorded a few times. This sequence joins TRBV5-5 and TRBJ1-2; no clear D. Per germline, CDR1 SGHKS and CDR2 YYEKEE (reference sequence). The ends were cut back, 0 bases at V and 2 bases at J, with 8 bases in the middle. The CDR3 spans 14 residues. The CDR3 loop reads CASSLGDANYGYTF. In nucleotides, the CDR3 is TGTGCCAGCAGCTTGGGGGATGCAAACTATGGCTACACCTTC.

There are many counts of this clonotype. The chain joins TRBV11-2 to TRBJ1-1; 7 bases align to TRBD1. With 5 bases clipped from V and 0 bases from J, the junction kept 6 bases outside the gene matches. The CDR3 extends over 15 amino acids. Germline V gene sequence: CDR1 SGHAT, CDR2 FQNNGV. CDR3 region: CASSLRDSLNTEAFF. CDR3 bases: TGTGCCAGCAGCCTACGGGACAGTCTGAACACTGAAGCTTTCTTT.

The gene calls are TRBV15 and TRBJ2-2; 7 nucleotides line up with TRBD1. With V trimmed by 5 bases and J by 1 base, 10 bases remained unmatched. CDR1 LNHNV and CDR2 YYDKDF come from the germline V gene (reference sequence). The CDR3 is made up of 17 amino acids. CDR3 DNA sequence: TGTGCCACCAGCGGGAACCGGGACAGCGTGAACACCGGGGAGCTGTTTTTT. It is translated as CATSGNRDSVNTGELFF. Based on the CDR3 plus reference TRBV15 and TRBJ2-2, the full variable domain is DAMVIQNPRYQVTQFGKPVTLSCSQTLNHNVMYWYQQKSSQAPKLLFHYYDKDFNNEADTPDNFQSRRPNTSFCFLDIRSPGLGDTAMYLCATSGNRDSVNTGELFFGEGSRLTVL.

About this clonotype itself: This may stem from a read error, because a much larger clone lies one nucleotide away. DNA for the CDR3: TGCGCCAGCAGCACAACCCTAGGGCCCACGAGCGAAGCTTTCTTT. Translating it yields CASSTTLGPTSEAFF. The J gene is TRBJ1-1, the V gene TRBV5-1; D is unclear. CDR1 is SGHRS, CDR2 YFSETQ, per germline. V was cut by 4 bases and J by 8 bases, with 21 bases left in between. The CDR3 is made up of 15 amino acids.

This clonotype was picked up many times. The chain is built from TRBV30 and TRBJ2-3, with 7 bases lining up with TRBD1. The CDR3 runs 14 residues. The germline V gene has CDR1 GTSNPN and CDR2 SVGIG (reference sequence). V was clipped by 0 bases and J by 5 bases; unmatched bases: 5. The CDR3, as DNA: TGTGCCTGGAGTGTATCGCCAGGGGGAGATACGCAGTATTTT. Translation gives CAWSVSPGGDTQYF. Combining the CDR3 with reference TRBV30 and TRBJ2-3 gives the whole variable domain SQTIHQWPATLVQPVGSPLSLECTVEGTSNPNLYWYRQAAGRGLQLLFYSVGIGQISSEVPQNLSASRPQDRQFILSSKKLLLSDSGFYLCAWSVSPGGDTQYFGPGTRLTVL.

This clonotype was detected a few times. The V and J genes are TRBV4-1 and TRBJ1-1; the D is unclear. Germline-derived CDR1 and CDR2 are MGHRA and YSYEKL. The CDR3 sequence is 13 residues long. The ends were cut back, 0 bases at V and 6 bases at J, with 8 bases in the middle. The CDR3 loop is CASSQELGAEAFF. CDR3 nucleotide sequence: TGCGCCAGCAGCCAAGAGCTGGGCGCTGAAGCTTTCTTT.

This clonotype has only a few counts. V is TRBV4-1 and J is TRBJ1-2; TRBD1 agrees at 8 bases. J gave up 0 bases and V 3 bases, and 3 bases lay outside the gene matches. The CDR3 totals 15 residues. Germline CDR1 and CDR2: MGHRA and YSYEKL. In DNA form, the CDR3 reads TGCGCCAGCAGCCAGGGACAGGCATCTAACTATGGCTACACCTTC. Residues: CASSQGQASNYGYTF.

The chain joins TRBV12-3 or TRBV12-4 to TRBJ2-1, with no clear D. The ends were cut back, 3 bases at V and 2 bases at J, with 8 bases in the middle. The CDR3 runs 14 residues. The CDR3 DNA reads as TGTGCCAGCAGTTTCAGAGAGGCCTACAATGAGCAGTTCTTC. This codes for CASSFREAYNEQFF.

Note on this clonotype: The junction shows a germline mismatch at one end, possibly a read error. The chain has TRBV12-3 or TRBV12-4 and TRBJ2-1; unclear D gene. CDR3 length: 13 amino acids. The CDR3 is CASSVATVHEQFF. Here the CDR3 DNA reads TGTGCCAGCAGTGTAGCCACAGTTCATGAGCAGTTCTTC.

This clonotype was recorded many times. The rearrangement joins TRBV19 to TRBJ1-1; a possible D gene is TRBD1 (6 bases). The germline V and J ends were trimmed by 6 bases and 3 bases, with 11 bases remaining between them. CDR3 length: 13 amino acids. Looked up from germline, CDR1 is LNHDA and CDR2 is SQIVND (reference sequence). CDR3 nucleotide sequence: TGTGCCAGTAGATGGGACATCTACACTGAAGCTTTCTTT. It translates to CASRWDIYTEAFF.

Ten or more counts support this clonotype. The gene calls are TRBV20-1 and TRBJ2-1; D unresolved. V lost 5 bases and J 8 bases, leaving 10 bases between the germline ends. CDR3 length: 11 residues. CDR1 and CDR2 from the germline V gene are DFQATT and SNEGSKA (reference sequence). The CDR3 loop is CSAPTRDEQFF. DNA for the CDR3: TGCAGTGCTCCAACTCGGGATGAGCAGTTCTTC.

This clonotype was observed many times. The rearrangement uses TRBV18 and TRBJ2-1; 10 bases map to TRBD2. The germline gives CDR1 KGHSH, CDR2 LQKENI. Trimming removed 3 bases from V and 7 bases from J; junction bases left unmatched: 6. The CDR3 is made up of 15 amino acids. The CDR3 DNA follows: TGTGCCAGCTCACCGGTAGCGGGAGGCGGGAATGAGCAGTTCTTC. It yields the protein CASSPVAGGGNEQFF.

This clonotype was seen a few times. This chain connects TRBV4-1 to TRBJ2-2, with a tentative D call TRBD1 (6 bases). Germline V gene lookup returns CDR1 MGHRA and CDR2 YSYEKL. The CDR3 contains 16 residues. V shed 0 bases and J shed 1 base, with 9 bases lying between them. CDR3 sequence reads: CASSQEDSLNTGELFF. CDR3 in DNA: TGCGCCAGCAGCCAAGAGGACAGTTTGAACACCGGGGAGCTGTTTTTT.

This clonotype was found many times. CDR3 residues: CASSHREATDTQYF. The CDR3 DNA sequence: TGTGCCAGCAGCCACCGGGAGGCAACAGATACGCAGTATTTT. This chain uses TRBV3-1 with TRBJ2-3; 7 positions match TRBD2. The CDR3 runs 14 residues. Germline CDR1 LGHDT, CDR2 YNNKEL (reference sequence). J was trimmed by 3 bases and V by 3 bases; bases with no gene match: 3.

In this sample, this clonotype turned up many times. The CDR3 DNA follows: TGTGCCAGCAGTACCGGGACGGCCTACGAGCAGTACTTC. As protein: CASSTGTAYEQYF. The chain couples TRBV2 to TRBJ2-7, with D possibly being TRBD1 or TRBD2 (5 bases each). This CDR3 is 13 amino acids long. Trimming removed 5 bases from V and 2 bases from J, with 10 bases in between. Germline V CDR1 and CDR2: SNHLY, FYNNEI. Supplemented by reference TRBV2 and TRBJ2-7, the full variable domain reads EPEVTQTPSHQVTQMGQEVILRCVPISNHLYFYWYRQILGQKVEFLVSFYNNEISEKSEIFDDQFSVERPDGSNFTLKIRSTKLEDSAMYFCASSTGTAYEQYFGPGTRLTVT.

Ten or more counts support this clonotype. The V and J genes are TRBV6-2 or TRBV6-3 and TRBJ2-1, with 12 bases fitting TRBD2. Trimming at V came to 0 bases and at J to 7 bases, leaving 13 bases not matched to a gene. Germline V gene data show CDR1 as MNHEY and CDR2 as SVGEGT. The CDR3 is 19 amino acids. The CDR3 region has the DNA TGTGCCAGCAGTTACTCGAAGACTAGCGGGAGTGAGGGAATTAATGAGCAGTTCTTC. Amino acids: CASSYSKTSGSEGINEQFF.

V usage is TRBV6-1 and J usage is TRBJ2-1; TRBD1 aligns across 7 bases. CDR1 is MNHNS and CDR2 is SASEGT in the germline V gene. The CDR3 has 16 amino acids. V dropped 6 bases and J dropped 4; count of bases not matched to a gene: 12. The CDR3 region is CASRQRTGRGYNEQFF. The CDR3 nucleotides read TGTGCCAGCAGACAACGTACGGGCAGGGGGTACAATGAGCAGTTCTTC.

This clonotype was found a few times. The V and J genes are TRBV20-1 and TRBJ1-1; the D is unclear. The length of the CDR3 is 13 residues. V was clipped by 7 bases and J by 0 bases, with 12 bases between them. CDR1 is DFQATT and CDR2 is SNEGSKA in the germline V gene (reference sequence). CDR3 sequence (DNA): TGCAGTGTCCCCGGAGGGTTGAACACTGAAGCTTTCTTT. Residues: CSVPGGLNTEAFF.

This clonotype has just a few counts. The gene calls are TRBV7-8 and TRBJ2-7, with D possibly being TRBD2 (5 bases). Trimming shortened V by 1 base and J by 6 bases, and 25 bases separated the two germline ends. This CDR3 has 18 residues. Per the germline V gene, CDR1 is SGHVS and CDR2 is FQNEAQ. The CDR3 DNA follows: TGTGCCAGCAGCTTAGTAGCCTCGGGCCTAGCTAAGGGTTTCGAGCAGTACTTC. This encodes CASSLVASGLAKGFEQYF.

In this sample, this clonotype turned up many times. This chain joins TRBV19 and TRBJ1-2; weak D call: TRBD1 (6 bases). This CDR3 is built from 16 residues. V lost 10 bases, J lost 2 bases, and 23 bases lay in between. Germline CDR1 LNHDA, CDR2 SQIVND (reference sequence). CDR3 sequence (DNA): TGTGCCACTGCATTACAACCACAGGGTACCAACTATGGCTACACCTTC. Translating it yields CATALQPQGTNYGYTF.

This clonotype showed up many times. The chain recombines TRBV20-1 with TRBJ2-1; D is possibly TRBD1 or TRBD2 (5 bases each). Trimming left V 2 bases short and J 0 bases short, with 11 bases between. Germline-derived CDR1 and CDR2 are DFQATT and SNEGSKA (reference sequence). The CDR3 is 15 amino acids. The CDR3 loop is CSARRDVYSYNEQFF. CDR3 in DNA: TGCAGTGCTAGACGGGACGTCTACTCCTACAATGAGCAGTTCTTC.

This chain connects TRBV12-3 or TRBV12-4 to TRBJ2-1; 9 positions agree with TRBD2. CDR3 length equals 17 residues. The V and J ends lost 4 bases and 8 bases, in that order; junction bases with no gene match: 15. The chain's CDR3 is CASSSSGTSLTGDEQFF. The CDR3 DNA reads TGTGCCAGCAGTTCATCCGGGACTAGCCTCACCGGGGATGAGCAGTTCTTC.

This clonotype has a handful of counts. The V call is TRBV3-1, the J call TRBJ2-7, with TRBD2 matching 10 bases. This CDR3 has 15 amino acids. The V gene's germline CDR1 is LGHDT and CDR2 YNNKEL (reference sequence). Germline trimming cut 0 bases from V and 1 base from J; bases unmatched to any gene: 0. DNA for the CDR3: TGTGCCAGCAGCCAAGAACTAGCGGGGTCCTACGAGCAGTACTTC. Translated, it gives CASSQELAGSYEQYF.